This TCR beta chain was found in a study of blood T cell repertoires in COVID-19. Study details: The United States, Italy and Spain provided the acute and convalescent COVID-19 samples. Sources were T cells, B-cell-depleted T cells, or PBMCs; the material itself was cDNA or gDNA.

The V end was cut by 2 bases, the J end by 7 bases, with 15 bases between. The CDR3 has 15 amino acids. Germline loops: CDR1 SGHRS, CDR2 YFSETQ. The Seattle site enrolled patients during active infection and followed them longitudinally. How the authors handled the data: Nucleated cell counts were estimated from reference gene primer amplification. TCRdb keeps only in-frame clones here, not all; method: immunoSEQ multiplex PCR. That table furnishes V, J and clone size, whereas the DNA furnished D and trimming. The sample consists of about 220,000 clones, more than 75% of them appearing once. This clone was observed a handful of times.

This TCR came from a woman aged 70-85 years with COVID-19, enrolled during active disease. The sample taken for sequencing was peripheral blood. The chain links TRBV5-1 to TRBJ1-4; D might be TRBD1 (5 bases). CDR3 coding DNA: TGCGCCAGCAGCTTCCTTGGAGGGGCTATTGAAAAACTGTTTTTT. Amino acids: CASSFLGGAIEKLFF.